Below, 22 T cell receptor beta chains from the same sample are listed, as sequenced in a study of T cell repertoires in cytomegalovirus infection. Antigens for these TCRs are unknown. TCRdb re-called the reads with MiXCR, one entry per CDR3 protein. The sample has 370,000 or so distinct CDR3 sequences, approximately 30% seen once. The specimen was cultured PBMCs, collected from culture after CMV antigen stimulation. These TCRs come from a human donor in good health (CMV status not recorded). Some clones in this sample may be carry-over from other donors' samples.

This clonotype appeared a few times. The genes are TRBV20-1 and TRBJ2-5, with D tentatively TRBD2 (5 bases). Trimming shortened V by 4 bases and J by 4 bases, and 7 bases separated the two germline ends. This CDR3 has 11 amino acids. The germline gives CDR1 DFQATT, CDR2 SNEGSKA (reference sequence). The CDR3 region is CSATGGETQYF. The CDR3 DNA reads TGCAGTGCTACCGGAGGAGAGACCCAGTACTTC.

This clonotype was detected many times. The chain joins TRBV6-2 or TRBV6-3 to TRBJ2-7; 12 bases align to TRBD2. From germline, CDR1 is MNHEY and CDR2 SVGEGT. Trimming removed 6 bases from V and 0 bases from J; junction bases left unmatched: 9. CDR3 length equals 17 residues. The DNA of the CDR3 is TGTGCCAGCAGATTACCCGGACTAGCGGGATGCTCCTACGAGCAGTACGTC. Amino acid sequence: CASRLPGLAGCSYEQYV.

This clonotype was seen a single time. The rearrangement links TRBV11-2 to TRBJ2-7; D ambiguous. Germline CDR1 SGHAT, CDR2 FQNNGV. Trimming left V 4 bases short and J 8 bases short, with 18 bases between. This CDR3 contains 14 residues. CDR3 loop: CASSYIDWDLKQYF. In DNA form, the CDR3 reads TGTGCCAGCAGCTACATAGACTGGGATTTGAAGCAGTACTTC.

V is TRBV6-5 and J is TRBJ1-6, with unresolved D. V gave up 6 bases and J gave up 7 bases, with 10 bases separating them. Per germline, CDR1 MNHEY and CDR2 SVGAGI. This CDR3 has 13 amino acids. The CDR3 is CASRVMANSPLHF. Here the CDR3 DNA reads TGTGCCAGCAGAGTTATGGCGAATTCACCCCTCCACTTT.

In this sample, this clonotype turned up many times. The rearrangement joins TRBV7-2 to TRBJ1-5, with TRBD1 as a possible D gene (5 bases). The V end lost 1 base, the J end lost 7 bases, and 11 bases lay between the germline ends. CDR1 is SGHTA and CDR2 is FQGNSA in the germline V gene. The CDR3 contains 14 residues. This chain's CDR3 is CASSLGWGNQPQHF. The DNA for the CDR3 is TGTGCCAGCAGCTTAGGTTGGGGGAACCAGCCCCAGCATTTT.

This chain links TRBV6-2 or TRBV6-3 with TRBJ2-7; D gene ambiguous. The CDR3 spans 15 residues. V lost 0 bases, J lost 4 bases, and 13 bases lay in between. Germline loops: CDR1 MNHEY, CDR2 SVGEGT. DNA for the CDR3: TGTGCCAGCAGTTACTCGAGTTCCAGAAGTTACGAGCAGTACGTC. Translating gives CASSYSSSRSYEQYV.

The rearrangement joins TRBV28 to TRBJ1-2, with 8 bases fitting TRBD1. The length of the CDR3 is 17 residues. V lost 1 base, J lost 3 bases, and 10 bases stayed unmatched. CDR1 and CDR2 (germline): MDHEN, SYDVKM. The CDR3 loop is CASSLLIGQGADYGYTF. CDR3 in DNA: TGTGCCAGCAGTTTATTGATTGGGCAGGGGGCGGACTATGGCTACACCTTC.

The chain has TRBV7-2 and TRBJ2-3, with 8 positions matching TRBD2. Per the germline V gene, CDR1 is SGHTA and CDR2 is FQGNSA. V dropped 5 bases and J dropped 0; count of bases not matched to a gene: 4. The CDR3 runs to 15 residues. The CDR3 here is CASSQIAGSTDTQYF. DNA of the CDR3: TGTGCCAGCAGCCAAATAGCGGGAAGCACAGATACGCAGTATTTT.

The sample holds a few counts of this clonotype. The chain links TRBV12-3 or TRBV12-4 to TRBJ2-1, with 7 positions matching TRBD1. The V gene end was trimmed by 7 bases and the J gene end by 7 bases; junction bases not matched to a gene: 22. This CDR3 is 18 amino acids long. Here the CDR3 reads CASNDTKTGAPRRNEQFF. Here the CDR3 DNA reads TGTGCCAGCAATGACACTAAAACAGGGGCCCCTCGGCGGAATGAGCAGTTCTTC.

The V gene is TRBV27, the J gene TRBJ1-2, with a weak D call TRBD1 (5 bases). The V gene's germline CDR1 is MNHEY and CDR2 SMNVEV (reference sequence). Trimming left V 5 bases short and J 4 bases short, with 14 bases between. The CDR3 covers 14 residues. The DNA of the CDR3 is TGTGCCAGCAGTCCGCCTCGACAGACCTATGGCTACACCTTC. It specifies CASSPPRQTYGYTF.

The rearrangement joins TRBV27 to TRBJ1-1; D is possibly TRBD1 (5 bases). The CDR3 loop spans 12 amino acids. The V gene lost 5 bases and the J gene lost 6 bases, with 10 bases spanning the gap. Germline V CDR1 and CDR2: MNHEY, SMNVEV (reference sequence). This CDR3 reads CASSTGPPEAFF. CDR3 bases: TGTGCCAGCAGTACAGGTCCCCCTGAAGCTTTCTTT.

The sample holds many counts of this clonotype. The CDR3 spells CASSLEAGPIVHEQFF. As DNA, the CDR3 is TGTGCCAGCAGCTTAGAAGCAGGGCCCATCGTCCATGAGCAGTTCTTC. This chain connects TRBV7-2 to TRBJ2-1; D is possibly TRBD1 (5 bases). CDR1 SGHTA and CDR2 FQGNSA come from the germline V gene. Trimming cost V 1 base and J 8 bases, with 18 bases left between them. The CDR3 has 16 amino acids.

The chain combines TRBV7-2 with TRBJ1-4, with D unresolved. The V end lost 2 bases, the J end lost 8 bases, and 12 bases lay between the germline ends. CDR1 is SGHTA, CDR2 FQGNSA, per germline. This CDR3 region has 14 residues. The CDR3 loop is CASSLSARGEKLFF. The CDR3 coding sequence is TGTGCCAGCAGCTTATCGGCCCGCGGGGAAAAACTGTTTTTT.

This chain links TRBV15 with TRBJ2-1; 9 bases align to TRBD2. Germline CDR1 and CDR2: LNHNV and YYDKDF (reference sequence). The trim removed 0 bases at V and 10 bases at J, leaving 4 bases unmatched. This CDR3 has 14 amino acids. CDR3 region: CATSRDGLAGEQFF. The CDR3 DNA follows: TGTGCCACCAGCAGAGATGGGCTAGCGGGGGAGCAGTTCTTC.

J is TRBJ2-1 and V is TRBV5-1, with TRBD2 identical over 9 bases. Germline loops: CDR1 SGHRS, CDR2 YFSETQ. The CDR3 consists of 16 residues. V shed 4 bases, J shed 12 bases, and the junction held 17 bases outside the gene matches. CDR3 in DNA: TGCGCCAGCAGCATAACCGGGACTAGCATGGCATGGGGGCAGTTCTTC. This translates into CASSITGTSMAWGQFF. Full variable domain (outside the CDR3, taken from reference TRBV5-1 and TRBJ2-1): KAGVTQTPRYLIKTRGQQVTLSCSPISGHRSVSWYQQTPGQGLQFLFEYFSETQRNKGNFPGRFSGRQFSNSRSEMNVSTLELGDSALYLCASSITGTSMAWGQFFGPGTRLTVL.

This chain joins TRBV6-2 or TRBV6-3 and TRBJ1-1, with 7 nucleotides matching TRBD1. V was clipped by 3 bases and J by 0 bases; unmatched bases: 13. Germline V gene lookup returns CDR1 MNHEY and CDR2 SVGEGT. This CDR3 has 18 residues. The CDR3 coding sequence is TGTGCCAGCAGTTATGGGACAGAGAACAGGATCCTGAACACTGAAGCTTTCTTT. Residues: CASSYGTENRILNTEAFF.

V usage is TRBV4-1 and J usage is TRBJ2-1; no clear D. Between the trimmed V and J ends, which lost 1 base and 4 bases, there was a span of 11 bases. Germline values: CDR1 MGHRA, CDR2 YSYEKL. The CDR3 consists of 15 residues. CDR3: CASSQVLVIYNEQFF. CDR3 bases: TGCGCCAGCAGCCAAGTTTTGGTTATTTACAATGAGCAGTTCTTC.

The chain uses TRBV28 and TRBJ2-3; 8 bases map to TRBD1. Trimming removed 5 bases from V and 2 bases from J; junction bases left unmatched: 9. Germline lookup yields CDR1 MDHEN and CDR2 SYDVKM. CDR3 size: 16 residues. CDR3 DNA: TGTGCCAGCAGTCTAAGGACAGGGCCTACCACAGATACGCAGTATTTT. Protein product: CASSLRTGPTTDTQYF.

In its sample, this clonotype was seen many times. The CDR3 loop reads CASSLQGAVYNEQFF. CDR3 nucleotide sequence: TGTGCCAGCAGCTTACAGGGGGCTGTATACAATGAGCAGTTCTTC. This chain links TRBV7-2 with TRBJ2-1; 8 bases line up with TRBD1. Germline-derived CDR1 and CDR2 are SGHTA and FQGNSA. V shed 2 bases, J shed 4 bases, and the junction held 4 bases outside the gene matches. CDR3 length equals 15 residues.

In its sample, this clonotype was seen a few times. The chain recombines TRBV7-6 with TRBJ2-1, with TRBD2 matching over 8 bases. The CDR3 length is 16 residues. V lost 2 bases and J lost 7; bases outside the gene matches: 10. Per germline, CDR1 SGHVS and CDR2 FNYEAQ. In DNA form, the CDR3 reads TGTGCCAGCAGCTTACTCAGCGGGAGACAATCAAATGAGCAGTTCTTC. Amino acid sequence: CASSLLSGRQSNEQFF.

The chain couples TRBV7-6 to TRBJ1-5; D is ambiguous. The V gene lost 2 bases and the J gene lost 8 bases, with 10 bases spanning the gap. The germline V gene has CDR1 SGHVS and CDR2 FNYEAQ. CDR3 length: 13 residues. The CDR3 spells CASSLSLSKPQHF. The CDR3 DNA sequence: TGTGCCAGCAGCTTAAGCTTATCCAAGCCCCAGCATTTT. Full variable domain (remainder filled in from reference TRBV7-6 and TRBJ1-5): GAGVSQSPRYKVTKRGQDVALRCDPISGHVSLYWYRQALGQGPEFLTYFNYEAQQDKSGLPNDRFSAERPEGSISTLTIQRTEQRDSAMYRCASSLSLSKPQHFGDGTRLSIL.

The CDR3 nucleotides are TGCGCCAGCAGCCAAGATGGCGCAGGGAACGGCCAGCCCCAGCATTTT. Residues: CASSQDGAGNGQPQHF. This rearrangement joins TRBV4-1 to TRBJ1-5, with TRBD1 as a possible D gene (5 bases). In germline, CDR1 is MGHRA, CDR2 YSYEKL. This CDR3 is built from 16 residues. Between the trimmed V and J ends, which lost 0 bases and 7 bases, there was a span of 16 bases.